The text below deals with one T cell receptor beta chain. The data belong to a study of blood T cell repertoires in COVID-19. Turning to the study itself: In each case, the material was cDNA or gDNA derived from T cells, B-cell-depleted T cells, or PBMCs.

As originally analysed: How many nucleated cells were present was estimated from reference gene primer amplification. Profiling relied on immunoSEQ multiplex PCR, and the TCRdb table lists in-frame clones only, not all of them. V and J calls and clone size are as listed in that table; D and trimming were resolved from the DNA. The repertoire includes around 31,000 clones, about 90% of them detected once, and around 0.55% sits in the top ten. The ends were cut back, 2 bases at V and 0 bases at J, with 16 bases in the middle. The CDR3 has 17 amino acids. Germline CDR1 is LNHDA and CDR2 is SQIVND (reference sequence).

The chain couples TRBV19 to TRBJ1-2; possible D gene TRBD1, 5 bases. This clonotype originated in a woman aged 40 to 49 with active or convalescent COVID-19. Sequencing was carried out using peripheral blood. DNA of the CDR3: TGTGCCAGTAGTATAACTGGCAGGGCCACCACTAACTATGGCTACACCTTC. Translated: CASSITGRATTNYGYTF.